Listed here is a single TCR beta chain. The data originate from a study of blood T cell repertoires in COVID-19. On the study more broadly: Acute and convalescent COVID-19 specimens originated in the United States, Italy and Spain.

Seattle patient enrollment occurred during active infection, with longitudinal follow-up thereafter. How the authors handled the data: Reference gene primers were amplified, and this amplification served to estimate nucleated cell counts. Measured with immunoSEQ multiplex PCR; TCRdb has only the in-frame clones, and not every one. For V, J and clone size, that table is used; D and trimming come from the DNA. Among 70,000 or so clones listed, about 90% were seen once. The germline CDR1 and CDR2 sequences are SGHRS and YFSETQ. V was shortened by 0 bases and J by 1 base, with 9 bases between the two germline ends. The CDR3 is 15 residues long.

Specimen: peripheral blood. The receptor comes from a man aged 40-49 years with COVID-19, enrolled during active disease. V is TRBV5-1 and J is TRBJ2-3; a possible D gene is TRBD1 (6 bases). The CDR3 DNA is TGCGCCAGCAGCTTGGAAGCAGGGGGCACAGATACGCAGTATTTT. Protein product: CASSLEAGGTDTQYF.